The sequence of this T cell receptor (beta chain) was determined in a study of blood T cells in healthy people across ages. Combining a sample-barcoded 5' primer with a J-beta primer mix, a second PCR ran for roughly 7 to 12 cycles. Using its own MiXCR run on the 5' RACE reads, TCRdb lists one record per CDR3 protein. The table has 600,000 to 800,000 distinct CDR3 sequences, under 25% seen once. The V end lost 9 bases, the J end lost 5 bases, and 16 bases lay between the germline ends. In germline, CDR1 is LGHNA, CDR2 YNFKEQ. This CDR3 has 13 amino acids. This clonotype was obtained from an older man in good health. Sequencing was carried out using blood. The V call is TRBV4-2, the J call TRBJ2-5; D is perhaps TRBD2 (5 bases). The CDR3 protein is CASAPRPGETQYF. DNA of the CDR3: TGTGCCAGTGCTCCCCGCCCGGGGGAGACCCAGTACTTC.